The 29 T cell receptor beta chains presented below share a single source sample, sequenced in a study of vaccination effects on CD4 cells after COVID-19. Using immunoSEQ multiplex PCR, the repertoire was profiled, and TCRdb retains in-frame clones only, with some absent. The data hold 25,000 to 35,000 clones, with about 74% observed a single time. These TCRs' antigens remain unknown. The culture ran for 10 days, and then CD4+ T cells were isolated. Participants got two doses of BNT162b2 or mRNA-1273 vaccine. The sample was CD4+ T cells from PBMCs cultured without peptide, taken after COVID-19 vaccination. The receptors derive from a human donor who received a COVID-19 vaccine.

The chain is built from TRBV10-1 and TRBJ2-7; 8 bases fit TRBD2. The CDR3 spans 15 residues. Germline values: CDR1 WNHNN, CDR2 SYGVQD (reference sequence). With V trimmed by 0 bases and J by 3 bases, 4 bases remained unmatched. CDR3 sequence (DNA): TGCGCCAGCAGTGAGTCAAATCGGGGGGGCTACGAGCAGTACTTC. Translated: CASSESNRGGYEQYF.

This clone was counted only a few times. The rearrangement uses TRBV10-3 and TRBJ2-2, with a possible D match to TRBD1 (6 bases). CDR1 is ENHRY and CDR2 is SYGVKD in the germline V gene. V was trimmed by 0 bases and J by 4 bases, leaving 12 bases between them. CDR3 length equals 16 residues. The DNA of the CDR3 is TGTGCCATCAGTGAGTCTGGGGGCCCACGCACCGGGGAGCTGTTTTTT. Its protein product is CAISESGGPRTGELFF.

V and J are TRBV6-2 or TRBV6-3 and TRBJ1-2; D possibly corresponds to TRBD1 (5 bases). Looked up from germline, CDR1 is MNHEY and CDR2 is SVGEGT. The CDR3 length is 13 residues. The V end was cut by 0 bases, the J end by 7 bases, with 9 bases between. This CDR3 is CASSYSGHGGYTF. CDR3 bases: TGTGCCAGCAGTTACTCGGGGCATGGTGGCTACACCTTC.

This sequence joins TRBV12-3 or TRBV12-4 and TRBJ1-5; TRBD1 aligns across 7 bases. This CDR3 spans 13 amino acids. Trimming at V came to 6 bases and at J to 6 bases, leaving 5 bases not matched to a gene. The CDR3 bases are TGTGCCAGCAGCGTGACAGGGAGTCAGCCCCAGCATTTT. It translates to CASSVTGSQPQHF.

The chain uses TRBV7-2 and TRBJ2-3; 7 positions match TRBD1. The ends lost 4 bases at V and 10 bases at J; junction bases unmatched: 11. The CDR3 runs to 14 residues. CDR1 is SGHTA and CDR2 is FQGNSA in the germline V gene. The CDR3 spells CASSSGQGERAQYF. The CDR3 nucleotides are TGTGCCAGCAGCTCGGGGCAGGGGGAAAGGGCGCAGTATTTT.

CDR3 amino acids: CAWNLDYGANVLTF. The CDR3 DNA sequence: TGTGCCTGGAATCTCGATTACGGGGCCAACGTCCTGACTTTC. The V call is TRBV30, the J call TRBJ2-6; D uncertain. V was clipped by 4 bases and J by 4 bases, with 11 bases between them. The germline V gene has CDR1 GTSNPN and CDR2 SVGIG (reference sequence). This CDR3 is built from 14 residues.

The rearrangement uses TRBV7-8 and TRBJ1-5; 7 positions match TRBD1. The CDR3 is made up of 14 amino acids. Germline CDR1 and CDR2: SGHVS and FQNEAQ. V was clipped by 8 bases and J by 4 bases; unmatched bases: 8. The CDR3 loop reads CASGKQGPNQPQHF. The CDR3 region has the DNA TGTGCCAGCGGGAAACAGGGGCCGAATCAGCCCCAGCATTTT.

With respect to this clone: Its ends do not fully match the called genes, so a read error is possible. This chain links TRBV7-7 with TRBJ2-5; 7 nucleotides match TRBD2. Germline V lookup: CDR1 SSHAT, CDR2 FNYEAQ (reference sequence). CDR3 size: 16 residues. DNA of the CDR3: TGTGCTAGCAGCTTAGGGTCTAGCGGAACACAAGAGACCCAGTACTTC. Translation gives CASSLGSSGTQETQYF.

This clone has just one count. The J gene is TRBJ2-5, the V gene TRBV5-6; a weak D match, TRBD1 (5 bases). V lost 4 bases, J lost 5 bases, and 15 bases lay in between. The CDR3 totals 14 residues. The germline CDR1 and CDR2 sequences are SGHDT and YYEEEE. DNA of the CDR3: TGTGCCAGCAGCCCCCGGTGGGGCTCGGAGACCCAGTACTTC. As protein: CASSPRWGSETQYF.

This chain uses TRBV19 with TRBJ1-1; TRBD1 is a possible D gene (5 bases). Trimming pared 1 base from V and 10 bases from J, leaving 10 bases between. From germline, CDR1 is LNHDA and CDR2 SQIVND (reference sequence). The CDR3 spans 12 residues. CDR3 protein: CASSIGQGRAFF. DNA for the CDR3: TGTGCCAGTAGTATAGGGCAGGGTAGAGCTTTCTTT.

V gene TRBV7-2 combines with J gene TRBJ2-3, with a possible D match to TRBD1 (5 bases). Germline CDR1 reads SGHTA; CDR2 reads FQGNSA. The CDR3 covers 15 residues. V lost 0 bases to trimming and J lost 1 base, with 8 bases between them. CDR3 amino acids: CASSLAGRGTDTQYF. CDR3 nucleotide sequence: TGTGCCAGCAGCTTAGCAGGCAGGGGCACAGATACGCAGTATTTT.

Of note for this clone: At one end, the junction sequence differs from germline, possibly due to a read error. The V call is TRBV7-2, the J call TRBJ1-4, with unresolved D. Germline V gives CDR1 SGHTA, CDR2 FQGNSA. The CDR3 has 14 residues. The CDR3 region is CASSLATPNEKLFF. The CDR3 nucleotides are TGTGCCAGCAGCCTAGCTACCCCAAATGAAAAACTGTTTTTT.

This clone was seen a single time. V is TRBV6-5 and J is TRBJ1-5, with D maybe TRBD1 (6 bases). Germline V gene lookup returns CDR1 MNHEY and CDR2 SVGAGI. V was pared by 6 bases and J by 0 bases, with 9 bases between. The CDR3 has 14 amino acids. CDR3 nucleotides: TGTGCCAGCAGACAGGGCGATAGCAATCAGCCCCAGCATTTT. Translation gives CASRQGDSNQPQHF.

The J gene is TRBJ2-5, the V gene TRBV7-9; no reliable D call. The V gene lost 0 bases and the J gene lost 5 bases, with 4 bases spanning the gap. The CDR3 extends over 12 amino acids. The germline V gene encodes CDR1 SEHNR and CDR2 FQNEAQ (reference sequence). CDR3 loop: CASSLASETQYF. DNA for the CDR3: TGTGCCAGCAGCTTAGCTTCGGAGACCCAGTACTTC.

This clone was seen only a few times. J is TRBJ1-5 and V is TRBV2; D is ambiguous. Trimming pared 4 bases from V and 4 bases from J, leaving 17 bases between. Germline V gene sequence: CDR1 SNHLY, CDR2 FYNNEI. The CDR3 loop spans 16 amino acids. The CDR3 spells CASSVSRKIPNQPQHF. The CDR3 DNA follows: TGTGCCAGCAGTGTTTCCCGGAAAATTCCAAATCAGCCCCAGCATTTT.

The rearrangement uses TRBV5-8 and TRBJ2-5; the match to TRBD2 covers 8 bases. The V segment lost 1 base and the J segment 0 bases; nucleotides outside the gene matches: 5. This CDR3 has 16 residues. Germline V gene sequence: CDR1 SGHTS, CDR2 YDEGEE. The CDR3 DNA follows: TGTGCCAGCAGCTTGTTTCGGGGGGGGTACCAAGAGACCCAGTACTTC. This gives the protein CASSLFRGGYQETQYF.

The J gene is TRBJ2-1, the V gene TRBV6-5; perhaps TRBD1 as D (5 bases). The CDR3 contains 10 residues. CDR1 and CDR2 (germline): MNHEY, SVGAGI. V lost 10 bases and J lost 12, with 13 bases in between. The CDR3 loop reads CATDFTGQFF. The CDR3 bases are TGTGCCACAGATTTCACAGGGCAGTTCTTC.

The gene calls are TRBV7-2 and TRBJ1-2; 7 bases map to TRBD1. The J segment lost 0 bases and the V segment lost 0 bases, leaving 4 bases of the junction unmatched. Germline V lookup: CDR1 SGHTA, CDR2 FQGNSA. CDR3 length: 16 amino acids. DNA of the CDR3: TGTGCCAGCAGCTTAGCGGGGACAGCGACTAACTATGGCTACACCTTC. Encoded protein: CASSLAGTATNYGYTF.

The chain recombines TRBV7-2 with TRBJ1-2, with 11 bases lining up with TRBD1. After removal of 5 bases from V and 5 bases from J, the junction contained 4 bases not matched to a gene. Germline values: CDR1 SGHTA, CDR2 FQGNSA. The CDR3 covers 14 residues. CDR3 loop: CASSPGTGGYGYTF. CDR3 nucleotides: TGTGCCAGCAGCCCCGGGACAGGGGGTTATGGCTACACCTTC.

The rearrangement links TRBV4-2 to TRBJ2-7, with TRBD1 matching over 10 bases. The germline gives CDR1 LGHNA, CDR2 YNFKEQ. The CDR3 extends over 14 amino acids. J lost 3 bases, V lost 4 bases, and 3 bases had no gene match. CDR3 coding DNA: TGTGCCAGCAGCCCCGGACAGGGGGACTACGAGCAGTACTTC. It translates to CASSPGQGDYEQYF.

The chain recombines TRBV3-1 (or the pseudogene TRBV3-2) with TRBJ2-7, with D uncertain. Trimming removed 0 bases from V and 5 bases from J, with 5 bases in between. Germline-derived CDR1 and CDR2 are LGHDT and YNNKEL (reference sequence). CDR3 length equals 12 residues. The CDR3 reads CASSQDRNEQYF. As DNA, the CDR3 is TGTGCCAGCAGCCAAGACCGGAACGAGCAGTACTTC.

The chain couples TRBV7-3 to TRBJ2-1; TRBD2 matches 8 bases. V trimming: 6 bases; J trimming: 5 bases; junction bases outside the gene matches: 15. From germline, CDR1 is SGHTA and CDR2 FQGTGA. This CDR3 is 17 amino acids long. The CDR3 bases are TGTGCCAGCAGTTCCCCCGGGGGGGACCCATTCCACAATGAGCAGTTCTTC. Amino acid sequence: CASSSPGGDPFHNEQFF.

The gene calls are TRBV14 and TRBJ1-1, with a tentative D call TRBD1 (6 bases). V was clipped by 1 base and J by 1 base, with 13 bases between them. The CDR3 runs to 16 residues. Looked up from germline, CDR1 is SGHDN and CDR2 is FVKESK. The CDR3 loop reads CASSQVSGRGNTEAFF. The CDR3 region has the DNA TGTGCCAGCAGCCAAGTAAGCGGCAGGGGGAACACTGAAGCTTTCTTT.

The V and J genes are TRBV3-1 (or the pseudogene TRBV3-2) and TRBJ1-4; D gene uncertain. V was pared by 2 bases and J by 7 bases, with 8 bases between. In germline, CDR1 is LGHDT, CDR2 YNNKEL (reference sequence). The CDR3 contains 13 residues. The CDR3 region has the DNA TGTGCCAGCAGCCAACCCGGAGGTGAAAAACTGTTTTTT. Its protein product is CASSQPGGEKLFF.

This chain links TRBV5-1 with TRBJ2-1; TRBD2 matches 8 bases. Germline V gene lookup returns CDR1 SGHRS and CDR2 YFSETQ. The CDR3 extends over 16 amino acids. Trimming removed 0 bases from V and 2 bases from J; junction bases left unmatched: 4. The CDR3 reads CASSLEGLGAYNEQFF. CDR3 DNA sequence: TGCGCCAGCAGCTTGGAGGGACTAGGGGCCTACAATGAGCAGTTCTTC.

This chain links TRBV19 with TRBJ1-1; TRBD1 might be the D (5 bases). The CDR3 runs to 12 residues. CDR1 and CDR2 (germline): LNHDA, SQIVND (reference sequence). Trimming pared 6 bases from V and 11 bases from J, leaving 16 bases between. The CDR3 is CASRDPRAGAFF. CDR3 DNA sequence: TGTGCCAGTAGAGATCCCAGGGCGGGCGCTTTCTTT.

Only a few counts were recorded for this clone. This chain connects TRBV6-2 or TRBV6-3 to TRBJ1-5; D perhaps matches TRBD1 (5 bases). V was trimmed by 2 bases and J by 8 bases, leaving 16 bases between them. Per germline, CDR1 MNHEY and CDR2 SVGEGT. CDR3 length equals 15 residues. The CDR3: CASSYGGGRGEPQHF. The CDR3 DNA reads TGTGCCAGCAGTTACGGCGGCGGCCGGGGGGAGCCCCAGCATTTT.

This clone was detected only once. The genes are TRBV5-1 and TRBJ2-3; no clear D. Germline loops: CDR1 SGHRS, CDR2 YFSETQ. The CDR3 is 17 residues long. The V and J ends lost 2 bases and 4 bases respectively, with 20 bases between them. CDR3 DNA sequence: TGCGCCAGCAGCTTAAAGGTTGATTGGCGAGGCGCAGATACGCAGTATTTT. Translated, it gives CASSLKVDWRGADTQYF.

The V and J genes are TRBV7-9 and TRBJ1-2; D is unclear. Trimming removed 5 bases from V and 8 bases from J, with 15 bases in between. This CDR3 is 13 amino acids long. Germline lookup yields CDR1 SEHNR and CDR2 FQNEAQ (reference sequence). The CDR3, as DNA: TGTGCCAGCAGCGTTTCTTCGGTCGGAGGCTACACCTTC. Encoded protein: CASSVSSVGGYTF.